The 6 T cell receptor beta chains in this list originate from one sample, sequenced in a study of memory CD4+ T cells and cytomegalovirus serostatus (dated by TCRdb to the late 2010s). Single viable CD3+CD4+CD8-CD45RO+ cells were sorted as memory CD4+ T cells on a FACSAria II. Library construction relied on the immunoSEQ multiplex PCR assay. TCRdb carries this immuneACCESS record with in-frame sequences only. Its versions omit some clonotypes, under half of them owing to an unresolved V gene in the studies checked, with the rest unexplained. Within this sample are just under 60,000 clones, with about 81% of them counted one time only. The ten largest clones represent roughly 1% of the sample. Input material: memory CD4+ T cells from blood. These receptors all stem from an adult in good health and CMV-seronegative.

The chain employs TRBV5-6 and TRBJ2-1; 11 nucleotides agree with TRBD2. This CDR3 is 16 amino acids long. Per the germline V gene, CDR1 is SGHDT and CDR2 is YYEEEE. Trimming removed 4 bases from V and 8 bases from J; junction bases left unmatched: 11. CDR3: CASSLVAGGGVHEQFF. CDR3 nucleotides: TGTGCCAGCAGCCTTGTAGCGGGAGGGGGTGTGCATGAGCAGTTCTTC.

The V gene is TRBV6-5, the J gene TRBJ2-4, with D perhaps matching TRBD2 (5 bases). Trimming shortened V by 8 bases and J by 0 bases, and 14 bases separated the two germline ends. Germline assignment: CDR1 MNHEY and CDR2 SVGAGI. The CDR3 is 15 amino acids. The CDR3 is CASAEERLAKNIQYF. Here the CDR3 DNA reads TGTGCCAGCGCTGAGGAGCGGTTAGCCAAAAACATTCAGTACTTC.

The chain links TRBV6-1 to TRBJ2-3, with 8 bases aligning to TRBD1. Germline CDR1 and CDR2: MNHNS and SASEGT. J gave up 8 bases and V 0 bases, and 7 bases lay outside the gene matches. This CDR3 region has 15 residues. CDR3 nucleotide sequence: TGTGCCAGCAGTGAAGCGACAGGGGCAGGGGGTACGCAGTATTTT. Translated: CASSEATGAGGTQYF.

The CDR3 sequence is CASSPNFRWDANTEAFF. The CDR3 region has the DNA TGTGCCAGCTCACCGAACTTTAGGTGGGACGCGAACACTGAAGCTTTCTTT. The V gene is TRBV18, the J gene TRBJ1-1; weak D call: TRBD1 (5 bases). In germline, CDR1 is KGHSH, CDR2 LQKENI. The length of the CDR3 is 17 residues. V shed 3 bases and J shed 1 base, with 18 bases lying between them. Combining the CDR3 with reference TRBV18 and TRBJ1-1 gives the whole variable domain NAGVMQNPRHLVRRRGQEARLRCSPMKGHSHVYWYRQLPEEGLKFMVYLQKENIIDESGMPKERFSAEFPKEGPSILRIQQVVRGDSAAYFCASSPNFRWDANTEAFFGQGTRLTVV.

The chain uses TRBV5-1 and TRBJ2-1; 9 nucleotides agree with TRBD2. Germline V CDR1 and CDR2: SGHRS, YFSETQ. The CDR3 is made up of 18 amino acids. With V trimmed by 0 bases and J by 8 bases, 15 bases remained unmatched. The CDR3 nucleotides are TGCGCCAGCAGCTTGGGACGTAGTTCTAGCGGGATCAGCGATGAGCAGTTCTTC. Encoded protein: CASSLGRSSSGISDEQFF.

This chain uses TRBV19 with TRBJ2-1; TRBD2 might be the D (5 bases). The V gene's germline CDR1 is LNHDA and CDR2 SQIVND (reference sequence). This CDR3 comprises 16 residues. Trimming stripped 6 bases from V and 5 bases from J, with 20 bases between. For the CDR3, the DNA is TGTGCCAGTAGCGACGCTAGCCCTCCCTCGCACAATGAGCAGTTCTTC. The encoded protein is CASSDASPPSHNEQFF.